Presented here are 28 T cell receptor beta chains from one specimen sequenced in a study of blood T cells in healthy people across ages. A J-beta primer mix and a sample-barcoded 5' primer were used in a second PCR of about 7 to 12 cycles. TCRdb fed the 5' RACE reads into MiXCR, producing one record per CDR3 protein. The repertoire consists of about 1.4 million distinct CDR3 sequences, with approximately 63% occurring once and the leading ten covering over 6.5%. Source material: blood. The receptors here all came from a man aged 18 to 29 in good health.

The sample holds a few counts of this clonotype. CDR3 region: CSALGAETQYF. In DNA form, the CDR3 reads TGCAGTGCTTTGGGAGCGGAGACCCAGTACTTC. This chain links TRBV20-1 with TRBJ2-7; the D gene is possibly TRBD2 (5 bases). Matching the DNA end better, TRBJ2-5 makes the J call doubtful. The CDR3 has 11 residues. Germline assignment: CDR1 DFQATT and CDR2 SNEGSKA (reference sequence).

The chain employs TRBV4-1 and TRBJ2-7, with D perhaps matching TRBD1 (5 bases). The length of the CDR3 is 16 residues. Trimming pared 0 bases from V and 5 bases from J, leaving 17 bases between. Per the germline V gene, CDR1 is MGHRA and CDR2 is YSYEKL. CDR3 DNA: TGCGCCAGCAGCCAAGATTCTCGGCAGGGAAGCCACGAGCAGTACTTC. Its translation is CASSQDSRQGSHEQYF.

The chain carries TRBV5-1 and TRBJ1-1; D gene ambiguous. Germline lookup yields CDR1 SGHRS and CDR2 YFSETQ. Trimming took 5 bases from V and 4 from J, leaving 9 bases between them. This CDR3 comprises 12 residues. The CDR3 region is CASSIGLTEAFF. As DNA, the CDR3 is TGCGCCAGCAGTATCGGACTCACTGAAGCTTTCTTT.

About this clonotype: A junction boundary mismatches the germline segment, possibly from a read error. The chain couples TRBV11-2 to TRBJ2-2; D is uncertain. The CDR3 sequence is 14 residues long. Germline assignment: CDR1 SGHAT and CDR2 FQNNGV. The CDR3, as DNA: TGTGCCGGCAGCTTATTAGGGATCGGCAGGGAGCTGTTTTTT. It specifies CAGSLLGIGRELFF.

V and J are TRBV12-3 or TRBV12-4 and TRBJ2-4; the D call may be TRBD1 or TRBD2 (5 bases each). The J call is in doubt because the DNA end fits TRBJ2-7 better. The CDR3 length is 16 residues. The CDR3 DNA reads as TGTGCCAGCAGCTCCAACTTGGCAGGGAGAAGATACGAGCAGTACTTC. This gives the protein CASSSNLAGRRYEQYF.

V and J are TRBV12-3 or TRBV12-4 and TRBJ2-3; D ambiguous. There are 15 residues in the CDR3. Between the trimmed V and J ends, which lost 5 bases and 2 bases, there was a span of 14 bases. The CDR3 sequence: CASSPLLANTDTQYF. The CDR3 nucleotides are TGTGCCAGCAGTCCCCTCCTGGCAAACACAGATACGCAGTATTTT.

The chain links TRBV20-1 to TRBJ1-6; D is perhaps TRBD1 (5 bases). There are 13 residues in the CDR3. Trimming took 0 bases from V and 9 from J, leaving 9 bases between them. Per germline, CDR1 DFQATT and CDR2 SNEGSKA (reference sequence). The CDR3 loop is CSARDLGVSPLHF. CDR3 DNA sequence: TGCAGTGCTAGAGATCTGGGGGTTTCACCCCTCCACTTT.

V is TRBV4-1 and J is TRBJ2-5; 12 bases line up with TRBD2. The germline gives CDR1 MGHRA, CDR2 YSYEKL. The CDR3 spans 15 residues. With 4 bases clipped from V and 5 bases from J, the junction kept 5 bases outside the gene matches. The CDR3 region is CASSRTSGNWETQYF. In DNA, the CDR3 is TGCGCCAGCAGCCGGACTAGCGGGAACTGGGAGACCCAGTACTTC.

The chain joins TRBV10-3 to TRBJ2-5; 8 nucleotides align to TRBD1. The DNA end is more similar to TRBJ2-7, so the J call may be wrong. The length of the CDR3 is 16 residues. The germline gives CDR1 ENHRY, CDR2 SYGVKD. The CDR3 loop is CAISVDRGQSSYEQYF. The CDR3 DNA follows: TGTGCCATCAGTGTAGACAGGGGCCAGAGCTCCTACGAGCAGTACTTC.

This clonotype was detected a few times. This chain links TRBV6-5 with TRBJ2-1; D is uncertain. Germline V gives CDR1 MNHEY, CDR2 SVGAGI. Trimming shortened V by 4 bases and J by 4 bases, and 11 bases separated the two germline ends. The CDR3 sequence is 14 residues long. The CDR3 loop is CASSFGQKYNEQFF. In nucleotides, the CDR3 is TGTGCCAGCAGTTTTGGCCAGAAGTACAATGAGCAGTTCTTC.

This clonotype was seen more than once but under ten times. J is TRBJ2-1 and V is TRBV27; a weak D match, TRBD2 (5 bases). This CDR3 has 16 amino acids. CDR1 and CDR2 (germline): MNHEY, SMNVEV (reference sequence). V was pared by 6 bases and J by 0 bases, with 15 bases between. The CDR3 is CASSGLAWSSYNEQFF. In DNA, the CDR3 is TGTGCCAGCAGCGGGCTAGCTTGGAGCTCCTACAATGAGCAGTTCTTC.

Points on this clonotype: At one boundary the junction diverges from the germline segment, which might be a read error. The chain combines TRBV6-5 with TRBJ2-1, with a possible D match to TRBD1 (6 bases). The CDR3 contains 15 residues. CDR1 MNHEY and CDR2 SVGAGI come from the germline V gene. The CDR3 is CASSVTGSSYNEQFF. CDR3 nucleotides: TGTGCTAGCAGCGTTACAGGGAGCTCCTACAATGAGCAGTTCTTC.

The V call is TRBV13, the J call TRBJ2-5, with D unclear. The DNA end favors TRBJ2-7, so the J call may be wrong. The CDR3 contains 14 residues. Germline V CDR1 and CDR2: PRHDT, FYEKMQ (reference sequence). CDR3 in amino acids: CASSSRTVNYEQYF. The CDR3 DNA reads as TGTGCCAGCAGCTCCCGGACGGTTAACTACGAGCAGTACTTC.

This sequence joins TRBV6-5 and TRBJ2-3; maybe TRBD2 (5 bases). This CDR3 spans 16 amino acids. V was clipped by 0 bases and J by 4 bases, with 14 bases between them. Germline lookup yields CDR1 MNHEY and CDR2 SVGAGI. The CDR3 loop reads CASSYSLGSVADTQYF. DNA for the CDR3: TGTGCCAGCAGTTACTCACTAGGGAGTGTGGCAGATACGCAGTATTTT.

Regarding this clonotype: One end of the junction is discordant with germline, which a read error may explain. The chain employs TRBV20-1 and TRBJ2-7; 9 bases are a match to TRBD2. Germline V gene lookup returns CDR1 DFQATT and CDR2 SNEGSKA (reference sequence). This CDR3 comprises 18 residues. In nucleotides, the CDR3 is TGCAGTGTTAGAGATCCCCAGAGGGGCGGGGGGGCCCACTACGAGCAGTACTTC. The encoded protein is CSVRDPQRGGGAHYEQYF.

The rearrangement joins TRBV7-9 to TRBJ1-1; a possible D gene is TRBD1 (5 bases). This CDR3 has 10 residues. Germline-derived CDR1 and CDR2 are SEHNR and FQNEAQ (reference sequence). V was clipped by 8 bases and J by 7 bases, with 8 bases between them. CDR3 loop: CASRGNEAFF. CDR3 coding DNA: TGTGCCAGCCGGGGGAATGAAGCTTTCTTT.

This clonotype was seen more than once but under ten times. The genes are TRBV6-2 or TRBV6-3 and TRBJ2-4; D perhaps matches TRBD1 (5 bases). The CDR3 contains 15 residues. V was pared by 0 bases and J by 0 bases, with 6 bases between. CDR1 and CDR2 from the germline V gene are MNHEY and SVGEGT. The CDR3 sequence: CASSYSGAAKNIQYF. As DNA, the CDR3 is TGTGCCAGCAGTTACTCAGGGGCAGCCAAAAACATTCAGTACTTC.

This clonotype was seen many times. CDR3 nucleotide sequence: TGTGCCAGCAGCGTAGAGCAGCAAGACCAAGAGACCCAGTACTTC. Translation gives CASSVEQQDQETQYF. J is TRBJ2-5 and V is TRBV9; D is ambiguous. Germline CDR1 SGDLS, CDR2 YYNGEE. The CDR3 is made up of 15 amino acids. V was pared by 0 bases and J by 0 bases, with 9 bases between.

The gene calls are TRBV2 and TRBJ2-3; unclear D gene. With 5 bases removed from V and 6 bases from J, the gap between germline ends came to 12 bases. This CDR3 is 13 amino acids long. Germline V gene data show CDR1 as SNHLY and CDR2 as FYNNEI. The CDR3 bases are TGTGCCAGCAGTATGAATCCTGGGGATACGCAGTATTTT. Its protein is CASSMNPGDTQYF.

The chain uses TRBV5-1 and TRBJ2-3; TRBD2 matches at 9 bases. Germline trimming cut 4 bases from V and 3 bases from J; bases unmatched to any gene: 9. CDR3 length: 16 amino acids. Per germline, CDR1 SGHRS and CDR2 YFSETQ. CDR3 DNA: TGCGCCAGCAGCCCTGGGGCGGGAGGGCCGACAGATACGCAGTATTTT. This translates into CASSPGAGGPTDTQYF.

Of note for this clonotype: At one end, the junction sequence differs from germline, possibly due to a read error. The CDR3, as DNA: TGCGCCAGCAGTTACGGTCCGGTCGGGGGCAACACTGAAGCTTTCTTT. Translating it yields CASSYGPVGGNTEAFF. The rearrangement uses TRBV6-5 and TRBJ1-1, with D perhaps matching TRBD1 (6 bases). Germline V lookup: CDR1 MNHEY, CDR2 SVGAGI. The CDR3 loop spans 16 amino acids.

V is TRBV3-1 and J is TRBJ2-1; D is tentatively TRBD1 or TRBD2 (5 bases each). V lost 4 bases to trimming and J lost 2 bases, with 12 bases between them. Germline V gene sequence: CDR1 LGHDT, CDR2 YNNKEL (reference sequence). CDR3 length equals 15 residues. The CDR3 reads CASSPNEGTYNEQFF. CDR3 nucleotides: TGTGCCAGCAGCCCCAACGAGGGGACCTACAATGAGCAGTTCTTC.

This chain connects TRBV6-2 or TRBV6-3 to TRBJ2-7; D gene ambiguous. Germline V gives CDR1 MNHEY, CDR2 SVGEGT. The CDR3 covers 15 residues. The V end lost 3 bases, the J end lost 4 bases, and 16 bases lay between the germline ends. In DNA form, the CDR3 reads TGTGCCAGCAGTTATGTTCAAGGACGGTTTTACGAGCAGTACTTC. It codes for CASSYVQGRFYEQYF.

V gene TRBV2 combines with J gene TRBJ2-1, with D unclear. This CDR3 is built from 15 residues. Trimming took 2 bases from V and 2 from J, leaving 10 bases between them. Germline CDR1 is SNHLY and CDR2 is FYNNEI. CDR3 amino acids: CASSEWADPYNEQFF. The CDR3 DNA reads as TGTGCCAGCAGTGAATGGGCTGACCCCTACAATGAGCAGTTCTTC.

This rearrangement joins TRBV18 to TRBJ2-1, with 14 bases identical to TRBD2. This CDR3 spans 15 amino acids. CDR1 is KGHSH, CDR2 LQKENI, per germline. V lost 1 base to trimming and J lost 9 bases; unmatched junction nucleotides: 2. The CDR3 DNA reads as TGTGCCAGCTCACCACTTGGACTAGCGGGAGGTGAGCAGTTCTTC. Translated, it gives CASSPLGLAGGEQFF.

J is TRBJ1-2 and V is TRBV28; 9 positions agree with TRBD1. The CDR3 totals 15 residues. In germline, CDR1 is MDHEN, CDR2 SYDVKM. With 9 bases clipped from V and 8 bases from J, the junction kept 16 bases outside the gene matches. As DNA, the CDR3 is TGTGCCAGTTCTGAGACGGGACAGGGTTGGTACGGCTACACCTTC. It codes for CASSETGQGWYGYTF.

V gene TRBV7-6 combines with J gene TRBJ2-7; perhaps TRBD2 as D (5 bases). CDR3 length: 14 amino acids. In germline, CDR1 is SGHVS, CDR2 FNYEAQ. Trimming removed 3 bases from V and 0 bases from J, with 9 bases in between. This CDR3 is CASSFGGLSYEQYF. In DNA form, the CDR3 reads TGTGCCAGCAGCTTTGGCGGGCTCTCCTACGAGCAGTACTTC.

The chain carries TRBV19 and TRBJ1-4; 7 bases are shared with TRBD1. The V gene's germline CDR1 is LNHDA and CDR2 SQIVND (reference sequence). After removal of 8 bases from V and 8 bases from J, the junction contained 11 bases not matched to a gene. This CDR3 region has 14 residues. The CDR3, as DNA: TGTGCCAGTGGGAAAAGGACAGGCAACGAAAAACTGTTTTTT. Translating it yields CASGKRTGNEKLFF.